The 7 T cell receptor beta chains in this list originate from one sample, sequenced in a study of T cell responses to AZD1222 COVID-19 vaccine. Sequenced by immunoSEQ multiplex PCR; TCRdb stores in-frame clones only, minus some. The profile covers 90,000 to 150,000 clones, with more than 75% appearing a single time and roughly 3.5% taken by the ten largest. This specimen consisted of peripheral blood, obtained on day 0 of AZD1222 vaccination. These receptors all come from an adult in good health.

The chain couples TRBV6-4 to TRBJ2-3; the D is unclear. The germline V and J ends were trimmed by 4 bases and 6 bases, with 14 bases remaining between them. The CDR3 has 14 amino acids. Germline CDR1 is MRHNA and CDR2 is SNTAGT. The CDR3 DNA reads TGTGCCAGCAGTGCTCACGCCGGAATGGATACGCAGTATTTT. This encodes CASSAHAGMDTQYF.

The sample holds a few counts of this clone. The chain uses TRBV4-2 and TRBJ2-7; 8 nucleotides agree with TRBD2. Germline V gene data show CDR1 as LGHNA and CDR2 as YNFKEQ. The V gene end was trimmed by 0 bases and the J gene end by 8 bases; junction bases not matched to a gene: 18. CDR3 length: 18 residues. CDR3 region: CASSQESSGLGSPLKQYF. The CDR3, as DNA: TGTGCCAGCAGCCAAGAGTCGTCGGGACTAGGGTCCCCCCTCAAGCAGTACTTC.

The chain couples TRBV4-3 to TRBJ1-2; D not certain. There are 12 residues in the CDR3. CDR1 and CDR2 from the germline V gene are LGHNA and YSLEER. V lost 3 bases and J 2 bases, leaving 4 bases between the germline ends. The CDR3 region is CASSQRNYGYTF. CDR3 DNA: TGCGCCAGCAGCCAGAGGAACTATGGCTACACCTTC.

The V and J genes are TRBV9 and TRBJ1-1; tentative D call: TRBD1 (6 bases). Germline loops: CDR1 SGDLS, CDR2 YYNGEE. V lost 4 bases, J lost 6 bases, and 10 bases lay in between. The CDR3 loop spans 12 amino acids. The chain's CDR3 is CASSRGDSEAFF. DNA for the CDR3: TGTGCCAGCAGCAGGGGGGATTCTGAAGCTTTCTTT.

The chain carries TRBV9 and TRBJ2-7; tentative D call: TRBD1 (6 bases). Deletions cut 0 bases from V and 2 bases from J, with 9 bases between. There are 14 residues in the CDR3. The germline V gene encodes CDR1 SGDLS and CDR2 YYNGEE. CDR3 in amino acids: CASSVGQAAYEQYF. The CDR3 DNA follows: TGTGCCAGCAGCGTAGGACAGGCGGCCTACGAGCAGTACTTC. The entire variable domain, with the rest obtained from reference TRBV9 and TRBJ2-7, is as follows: DSGVTQTPKHLITATGQRVTLRCSPRSGDLSVYWYQQSLDQGLQFLIQYYNGEERAKGNILERFSAQQFPDLHSELNLSSLELGDSALYFCASSVGQAAYEQYFGPGTRLTVT.

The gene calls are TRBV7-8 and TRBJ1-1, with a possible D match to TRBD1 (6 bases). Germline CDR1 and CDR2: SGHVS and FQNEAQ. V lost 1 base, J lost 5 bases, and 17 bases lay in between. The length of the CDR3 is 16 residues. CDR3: CASSLGGQGIGTEAFF. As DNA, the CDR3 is TGTGCCAGCAGCTTAGGGGGGCAGGGAATAGGGACTGAAGCTTTCTTT.

CDR3 residues: CASSSGGRAEAFF. CDR3 bases: TGTGCCAGCTCGTCAGGGGGCCGCGCTGAAGCTTTCTTT. V gene TRBV18 combines with J gene TRBJ1-1; TRBD1 aligns across 8 bases. Germline values: CDR1 KGHSH, CDR2 LQKENI. J was trimmed by 6 bases and V by 6 bases; bases with no gene match: 6. The CDR3 is made up of 13 amino acids.